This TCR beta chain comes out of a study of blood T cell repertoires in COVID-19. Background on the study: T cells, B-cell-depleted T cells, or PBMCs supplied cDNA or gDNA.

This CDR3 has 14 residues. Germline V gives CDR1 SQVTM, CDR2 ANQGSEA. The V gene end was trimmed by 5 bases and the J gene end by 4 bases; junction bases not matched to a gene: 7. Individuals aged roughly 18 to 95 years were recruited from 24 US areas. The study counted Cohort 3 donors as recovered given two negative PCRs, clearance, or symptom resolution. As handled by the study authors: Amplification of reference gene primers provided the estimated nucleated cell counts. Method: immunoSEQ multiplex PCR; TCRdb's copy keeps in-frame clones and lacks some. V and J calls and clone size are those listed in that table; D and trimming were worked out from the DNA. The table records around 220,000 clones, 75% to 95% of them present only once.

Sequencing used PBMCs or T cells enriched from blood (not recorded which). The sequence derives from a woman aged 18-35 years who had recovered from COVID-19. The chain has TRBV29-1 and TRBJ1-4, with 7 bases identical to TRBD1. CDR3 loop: CSVLPGTDNEKLFF. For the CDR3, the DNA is TGCAGCGTTCTCCCCGGGACAGATAATGAAAAACTGTTTTTT.